The present T cell receptor (beta chain) was sequenced within a study of shared clonotypes between healthy human individuals. Study at large: CD4 naive and CD4 memory each took three plates per donor, while CD8 naive took two and CD8 memory one.

Clones were read by immunoSEQ multiplex PCR, and TCRdb kept only the in-frame ones, dropping some. The data show roughly 2 million clones, 85% to 95% seen once. The CDR3 consists of 16 residues. Trimming took 3 bases from V and 2 from J, leaving 16 bases between them. Germline CDR1 reads SEHNR; CDR2 reads FQNEAQ (reference sequence). Study findings and constraints: Donors were few, which limited the genetic and exposure-history diversity represented.

HIV-negative, healthy adults without recent acute infections or vaccinations were the donors. As regards this clone: Antigen specificity is unknown.

Material for sequencing was naive CD4+ T cells sorted from blood. The subset denotes: CD45RA+ positively selected. The sequence came from a man aged 18 to 30 in good health. The chain couples TRBV7-9 to TRBJ2-5; D unclear. The CDR3 coding sequence is TGTGCCAGCAGCTTTCTCTCAGGTCTCGAACAAGAGACCCAGTACTTC. This gives the protein CASSFLSGLEQETQYF.